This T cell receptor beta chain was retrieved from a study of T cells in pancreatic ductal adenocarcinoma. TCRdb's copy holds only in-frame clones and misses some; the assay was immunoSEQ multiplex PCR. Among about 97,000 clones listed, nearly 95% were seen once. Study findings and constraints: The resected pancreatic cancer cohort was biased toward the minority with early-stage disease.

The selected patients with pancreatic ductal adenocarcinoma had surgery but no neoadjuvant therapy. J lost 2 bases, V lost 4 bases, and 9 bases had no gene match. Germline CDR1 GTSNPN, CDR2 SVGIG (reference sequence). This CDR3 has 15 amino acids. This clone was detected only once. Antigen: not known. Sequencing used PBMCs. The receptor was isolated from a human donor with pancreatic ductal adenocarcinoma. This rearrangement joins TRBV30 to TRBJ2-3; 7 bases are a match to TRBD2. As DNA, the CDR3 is TGTGCCTGGACCCAAGCTAGCGGCCCCACAGATACGCAGTATTTT. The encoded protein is CAWTQASGPTDTQYF.